This T cell receptor beta chain was captured by sequencing in a study of cytomegalovirus exposure and HLA in healthy donors. The CDR3 is made up of 15 amino acids. Germline V CDR1 and CDR2: SGDLS, YYNGEE. The primer mix had 60 Vbeta and 13 Jbeta primers. Sequencing used immunoSEQ multiplex PCR; TCRdb keeps in-frame clones, though not all of them. The repertoire holds 190,000 or so clones, with about 85% as singletons. As to this clone: Relative to the germline gene, one junction end is altered; a read error may explain this.

The origin of this receptor is a male donor in good health and CMV-seropositive. The specimen sequenced was PBMCs. The V and J genes are TRBV9 and TRBJ1-3; the D is unclear. The CDR3 is CANSVSPGTGNTIYF. CDR3 coding DNA: TGTGCCAACAGCGTAAGTCCCGGGACTGGAAACACCATATATTTT.